Each of the 16 T cell receptor beta chains below was sequenced from the same sample in a study of monozygotic twins with inflammatory bowel disease. One entry per CDR3 protein, without DNA, is what TCRdb gives after re-calling the 5' RACE reads. The table for this sample gives 330,000 or so distinct CDR3 sequences. The sequencing sample was made of blood. These receptors all come from a human donor with ulcerative colitis or Crohn's disease, or a healthy co-twin of an affected twin (not recorded which).

This sequence joins TRBV7-2 and TRBJ2-4; TCRdb calls TRBD1, which cannot be checked without DNA. Germline V lookup: CDR1 SGHTA, CDR2 FQGNSA. The CDR3 runs 14 residues. The CDR3 is CASSSRQGKNIQYF.

The CDR3 sequence is CASEASLTDTQYF. This chain uses TRBV28 with TRBJ2-3; TCRdb's D call of TRBD2 is untestable without DNA. Germline loops: CDR1 MDHEN, CDR2 SYDVKM. CDR3 length: 13 residues.

The chain recombines TRBV12-3 or TRBV12-4 with TRBJ2-4; TCRdb outputs TRBD2, but without DNA this stays unchecked. The CDR3 totals 14 residues. The CDR3 sequence: CASSAGFKGNIQYF.

The chain is built from TRBV5-1 and TRBJ1-5; TCRdb reports TRBD1, a call that lacks DNA to check it against. The germline CDR1 and CDR2 sequences are SGHRS and YFSETQ. The CDR3 covers 16 residues. CDR3 sequence: CASSLGPPGLNQPQHF.

This chain's CDR3 is CASSLLGTGELFF. The V call is TRBV28, the J call TRBJ2-2. CDR1 is MDHEN and CDR2 is SYDVKM in the germline V gene. CDR3 size: 13 residues.

The genes are TRBV12-3 or TRBV12-4 and TRBJ2-3; TCRdb gives TRBD2 as the D gene, but with no DNA this cannot be confirmed. This CDR3 is built from 16 residues. The CDR3 spells CASRTSGGISTDTQYF.

J is TRBJ2-1 and V is TRBV7-9; the TCRdb D gene call, TRBD2, has no DNA to confirm it. CDR3 length: 16 amino acids. Germline V gene data show CDR1 as SEHNR and CDR2 as FQNEAQ (reference sequence). CDR3 region: CASSLPGLAGDNEQFF.

This chain links TRBV20-1 with TRBJ1-6. The CDR3 length is 13 residues. From germline, CDR1 is DFQATT and CDR2 SNEGSKA (reference sequence). CDR3 sequence reads: CSAHREDHSPLHF.

The chain links TRBV24-1 to TRBJ2-2; the TCRdb D gene call, TRBD1, has no DNA to confirm it. Germline lookup yields CDR1 KGHDR and CDR2 SFDVKD. CDR3 length: 16 amino acids. CDR3 in amino acids: CATSDRTRSDPGELFF.

The chain links TRBV5-1 to TRBJ2-2. The length of the CDR3 is 16 residues. Germline CDR1 SGHRS, CDR2 YFSETQ. CDR3 loop: CASSLDSGMKTGELFF.

This sequence joins TRBV28 and TRBJ2-7; the D call from TCRdb, TRBD2, cannot be confirmed without DNA. The germline CDR1 and CDR2 sequences are MDHEN and SYDVKM. The CDR3 has 16 amino acids. The CDR3 here is CASIWREFGRFYEQYF.

The chain recombines TRBV3-1 with TRBJ1-1; the TRBD1 assignment by TCRdb is unverifiable without DNA. CDR3 size: 14 residues. CDR1 is LGHDT and CDR2 is YNNKEL in the germline V gene (reference sequence). CDR3 residues: CASSQDAQGLRAFF. Filled out from reference TRBV3-1 and TRBJ1-1, the complete variable domain reads DTAVSQTPKYLVTQMGNDKSIKCEQNLGHDTMYWYKQDSKKFLKIMFSYNNKELIINETVPNRFSPKSPDKAHLNLHINSLELGDSAVYFCASSQDAQGLRAFFGQGTRLTVV.

V gene TRBV24-1 combines with J gene TRBJ1-1; the TCRdb call, TRBD1, lacks DNA for checking. Germline V CDR1 and CDR2: KGHDR, SFDVKD. The CDR3 loop spans 14 amino acids. The chain's CDR3 is CATSEPGENTEAFF.

The chain uses TRBV5-1 and TRBJ2-7; the D call from TCRdb, TRBD1, cannot be confirmed without DNA. CDR3 size: 14 residues. CDR1 SGHRS and CDR2 YFSETQ come from the germline V gene. CDR3 loop: CASSLGPATYEQYF.

V gene TRBV15 combines with J gene TRBJ1-4. Germline V gene data show CDR1 as LNHNV and CDR2 as YYDKDF (reference sequence). The CDR3 sequence is 15 residues long. The CDR3 spells CATSRVAGTNEKLFF.

J is TRBJ2-2 and V is TRBV20-1; the TRBD1 assignment by TCRdb is unverifiable without DNA. This CDR3 has 16 amino acids. Per the germline V gene, CDR1 is DFQATT and CDR2 is SNEGSKA (reference sequence). CDR3 region: CSARSIGRGFGGELFF.